A selection of T cell receptor beta chains follows, all from one sample in a study of T and B cells in COVID-19 patients. Each CDR3 protein is one row after TCRdb ran MiXCR on the multiplex PCR reads. Among around 10,000 distinct CDR3 sequences, around 34% were seen once, and the ten largest hold over 15%. Sequenced: blood. The receptors shown here come from a human donor with active COVID-19. CDR3s include the opening cysteine and the closing phenylalanine or tryptophan. The order of the fields is D gene, V gene, J gene, clone size, CDR3 protein, CDR3 DNA. A D gene is named only where the DNA matches it firmly. Where a row states a size, it is once, few, many or the class of an expanded clone; other rows omit it.

D: -; V: TRBV6-5; J: TRBJ1-2; size: -; CDR3: CASRREDYGYTF; DNA: TGTGCCAGCAGACGCGAGGACTATGGCTACACCTTC
D: TRBD2; V: TRBV18; J: TRBJ2-3; size: medium-sized; CDR3: CASSPAGVSTDTQYF; DNA: TGTGCCAGCTCACCAGCGGGGGTTAGCACAGATACGCAGTATTTT
D: -; V: TRBV6-4; J: TRBJ1-6; size: -; CDR3: CASSDGRNSPLHF; DNA: TGTGCCAGCAGTGACGGGAGGAATTCACCCCTCCACTTT
D: -; V: TRBV19; J: TRBJ2-3; size: medium-sized; CDR3: CASTPRGGPFRTDTQYF; DNA: TGTGCCAGTACGCCTCGAGGGGGGCCATTTCGCACAGATACGCAGTATTTT
D: -; V: TRBV5-4; J: TRBJ2-1; size: few; CDR3: CASSLRPWHEQFF; DNA: TGTGCCAGCAGCTTAAGACCTTGGCATGAGCAGTTCTTC
D: -; V: TRBV6-5; J: TRBJ1-6; size: few; CDR3: CASSYGQAPSPLHF; DNA: TGTGCCAGCAGTTACGGCCAGGCACCTTCACCCCTCCACTTT
D: TRBD1; V: TRBV6-2/TRBV6-3; J: TRBJ2-2; size: medium-sized; CDR3: CASSWDSNTGELFF; DNA: TGTGCCAGCAGTTGGGACAGCAACACCGGGGAGCTGTTTTTT
D: TRBD1; V: TRBV5-5; J: TRBJ2-7; size: medium-sized; CDR3: CASSLGGQGDEQYF; DNA: TGTGCCAGCAGCTTGGGGGGACAGGGGGACGAGCAGTACTTC
D: TRBD1; V: TRBV11-2; J: TRBJ2-5; size: -; CDR3: CASGPGRGTGVQETQYF; DNA: TGTGCCAGCGGCCCCGGTCGAGGGACAGGGGTGCAAGAGACCCAGTACTTC
D: TRBD2; V: TRBV5-1; J: TRBJ2-5; size: -; CDR3: CASSSSGGAGETQYF; DNA: TGCGCCAGCAGCTCTAGCGGGGGGGCCGGAGAGACCCAGTACTTC